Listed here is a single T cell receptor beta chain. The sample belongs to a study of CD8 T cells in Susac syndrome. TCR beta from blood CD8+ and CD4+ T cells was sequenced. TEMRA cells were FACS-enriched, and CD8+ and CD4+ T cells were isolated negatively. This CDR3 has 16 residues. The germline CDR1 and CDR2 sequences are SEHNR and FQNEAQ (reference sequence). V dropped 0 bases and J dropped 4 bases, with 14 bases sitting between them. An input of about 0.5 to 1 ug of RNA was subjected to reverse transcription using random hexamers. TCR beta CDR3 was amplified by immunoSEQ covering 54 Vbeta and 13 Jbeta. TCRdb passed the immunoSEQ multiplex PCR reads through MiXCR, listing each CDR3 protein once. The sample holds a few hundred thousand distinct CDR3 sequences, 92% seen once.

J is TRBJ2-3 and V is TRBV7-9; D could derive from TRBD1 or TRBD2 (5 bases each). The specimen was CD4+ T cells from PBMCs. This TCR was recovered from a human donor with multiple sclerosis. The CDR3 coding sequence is TGTGCCAGCAGCTTAGCGGGGACGCCGTCCGCAGATACGCAGTATTTT. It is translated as CASSLAGTPSADTQYF.